This is a list of T cell receptor beta chains from one sample in a study of CD8+ T cells in alopecia areata. TCRdb keeps only in-frame clones here, not all; method: immunoSEQ multiplex PCR. The sample contains 120,000 to 150,000 clones, around four fifths of which appear only once. The sample here was CD8+ T cells sorted from blood, taken at week 4, from a patient treated with tofacitinib. Receptors were obtained from a human donor with alopecia areata. The conserved cysteine and the conserved F or W are not part of the CDR3 here.

CDR3 protein: ASSLEGQGNYEQY
J gene: TRBJ2-7
V gene: TRBV11-2

CDR3 protein: ASSYDSYGYT
J gene: TRBJ1-2
V gene: TRBV11-2

CDR3 protein: ASSFGRNTEAF
J gene: TRBJ1-1
V gene: TRBV19

CDR3 protein: ASAGEAHEQF
J gene: TRBJ2-1
V gene: TRBV27

CDR3 protein: ASSLKPRGIDEQY
J gene: TRBJ2-7
V gene: TRBV7-2

CDR3 protein: ASSLRGGSYEQY
J gene: TRBJ2-7
V gene: TRBV27

CDR3 protein: ASSRSGGSEQY
J gene: TRBJ2-7
V gene: TRBV7-2

CDR3 protein: SVGNLRTGELF
J gene: TRBJ2-2
V gene: TRBV29-1

CDR3 protein: SVVGQGAFSYEQY
J gene: TRBJ2-7
V gene: TRBV29-1

CDR3 protein: ASSLGFGGTDGYT
J gene: TRBJ1-2
V gene: TRBV7-6

CDR3 protein: ASADSLNTEAF
J gene: TRBJ1-1
V gene: TRBV7-9

CDR3 protein: ASSLTGLNTEAF
J gene: TRBJ1-1
V gene: TRBV5-1

CDR3 protein: ASTTSVSRGPYNEQF
J gene: TRBJ2-1
V gene: TRBV7-8

CDR3 protein: ASSSPPLYEQY
J gene: TRBJ2-7
V gene: TRBV27

CDR3 protein: ASSQDEQGSYEQY
J gene: TRBJ2-7
V gene: TRBV4-1

CDR3 protein: ASSYSRSVSYNEQF
J gene: TRBJ2-1
V gene: TRBV6-5

CDR3 protein: ASSLVEAPEAF
J gene: TRBJ1-1
V gene: TRBV7-9

CDR3 protein: ASSQPPQETQY
J gene: TRBJ2-5
V gene: TRBV27

CDR3 protein: ASSQTSGELF
J gene: TRBJ2-2
V gene: TRBV7-3

CDR3 protein: ASSLLAGGLYTDTQY
J gene: TRBJ2-3
V gene: TRBV27

CDR3 protein: ASSPRGRVDEQY
J gene: TRBJ2-7
V gene: TRBV16

CDR3 protein: SVTSSYEQY
J gene: TRBJ2-7
V gene: TRBV29-1

CDR3 protein: AWSDYNLGRHYEQY
J gene: TRBJ2-7
V gene: TRBV30

CDR3 protein: ASSLFASSYNSPLH
J gene: TRBJ1-6
V gene: TRBV7-6

CDR3 protein: ASGLVGVATNEKLF
J gene: TRBJ1-4
V gene: TRBV12-5

CDR3 protein: ASSSPGSASTYEQY
J gene: TRBJ2-7
V gene: TRBV11-2

CDR3 protein: ASSSPAGSSYEQY
J gene: TRBJ2-7
V gene: TRBV27

CDR3 protein: ASSLDGRGFYEQY
J gene: TRBJ2-7
V gene: TRBV27

CDR3 protein: ASSSLDGGDTEAF
J gene: TRBJ1-1
V gene: TRBV7-6

CDR3 protein: SVEDRGITDTQY
J gene: TRBJ2-3
V gene: TRBV29-1

CDR3 protein: ASSELAGGPGELF
J gene: TRBJ2-2
V gene: TRBV6-1

CDR3 protein: ASSLPPGQRGELF
J gene: TRBJ2-2
V gene: TRBV7-9

CDR3 protein: ASSQDRGPTYEQY
J gene: TRBJ2-7
V gene: TRBV4-3

CDR3 protein: SAQLAGDTDTQY
J gene: TRBJ2-3
V gene: TRBV29-1

CDR3 protein: ASRQRTGLNEQY
J gene: TRBJ2-7
V gene: TRBV5-8

CDR3 protein: ASSYDQINSYEQY
J gene: TRBJ2-7
V gene: TRBV4-1

CDR3 protein: ASSAKGGFGDYGYT
J gene: TRBJ1-2
V gene: TRBV9

CDR3 protein: ASSYGTAGTGELF
J gene: TRBJ2-2
V gene: TRBV6-5

CDR3 protein: ASSSTGSGNTIY
J gene: TRBJ1-3
V gene: TRBV6-6

CDR3 protein: ASSPRSGGAKETQY
J gene: TRBJ2-5
V gene: TRBV11-2

CDR3 protein: ASSLGERANEQY
J gene: .
V gene: TRBV5-1

CDR3 protein: ASSYGPYEQY
J gene: TRBJ2-7
V gene: TRBV6-5

CDR3 protein: ASSLALAGGRYEQY
J gene: TRBJ2-7
V gene: TRBV7-2